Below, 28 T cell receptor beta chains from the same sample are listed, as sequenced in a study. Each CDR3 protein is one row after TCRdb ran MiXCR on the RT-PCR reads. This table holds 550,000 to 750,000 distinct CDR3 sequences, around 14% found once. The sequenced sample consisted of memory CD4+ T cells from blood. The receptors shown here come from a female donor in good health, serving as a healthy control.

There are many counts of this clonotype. CDR3 nucleotides: TGTGCCAGCAGCTTAGGTGGGGCAGGGTTTGGCCAAGAGACCCAGTACTTC. Protein: CASSLGGAGFGQETQYF. The genes are TRBV7-2 and TRBJ2-5, with TRBD1 as a possible D gene (5 bases). Germline assignment: CDR1 SGHTA and CDR2 FQGNSA. The CDR3 covers 17 residues. The V and J ends lost 1 base and 1 base respectively, with 16 bases between them.

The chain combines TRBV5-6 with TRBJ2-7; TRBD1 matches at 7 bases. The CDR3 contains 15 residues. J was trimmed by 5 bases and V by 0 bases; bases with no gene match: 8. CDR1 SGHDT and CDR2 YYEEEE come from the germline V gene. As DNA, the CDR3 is TGTGCCAGCAGCTTGGCCGGGACAGTGGGCGACGAGCAGTACTTC. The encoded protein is CASSLAGTVGDEQYF.

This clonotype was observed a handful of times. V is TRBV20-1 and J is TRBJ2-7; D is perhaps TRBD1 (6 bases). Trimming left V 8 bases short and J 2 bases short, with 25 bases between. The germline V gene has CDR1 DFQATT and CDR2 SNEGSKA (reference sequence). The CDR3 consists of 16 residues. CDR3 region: CSTHPSWQGIPYEQYF. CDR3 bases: TGCAGTACTCACCCATCGTGGCAGGGGATCCCCTACGAGCAGTACTTC.

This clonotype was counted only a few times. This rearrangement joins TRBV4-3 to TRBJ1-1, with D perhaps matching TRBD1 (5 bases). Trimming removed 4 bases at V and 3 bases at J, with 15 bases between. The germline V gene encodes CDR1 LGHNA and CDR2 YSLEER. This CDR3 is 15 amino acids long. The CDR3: CASSRSEGLDTEAFF. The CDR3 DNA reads TGCGCCAGCAGCCGGAGTGAGGGGTTGGACACTGAAGCTTTCTTT.

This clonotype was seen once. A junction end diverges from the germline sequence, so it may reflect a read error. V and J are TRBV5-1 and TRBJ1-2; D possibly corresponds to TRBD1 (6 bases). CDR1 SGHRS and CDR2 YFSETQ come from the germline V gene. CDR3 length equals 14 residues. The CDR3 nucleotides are TGCCCCAGCAGCTTGGAGGGCAGGGGCCATGGCTACACCTTC. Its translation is CPSSLEGRGHGYTF. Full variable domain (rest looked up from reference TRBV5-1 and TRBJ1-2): KAGVTQTPRYLIKTRGQQVTLSCSPISGHRSVSWYQQTPGQGLQFLFEYFSETQRNKGNFPGRFSGRQFSNSRSEMNVSTLELGDSALYLCPSSLEGRGHGYTFGSGTRLTVV.

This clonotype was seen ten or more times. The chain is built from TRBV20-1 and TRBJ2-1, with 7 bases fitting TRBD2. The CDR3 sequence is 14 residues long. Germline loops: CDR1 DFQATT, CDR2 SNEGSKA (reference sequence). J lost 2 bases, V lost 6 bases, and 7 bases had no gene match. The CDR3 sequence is CSAGGGWTYNEQFF. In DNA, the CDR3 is TGCAGTGCCGGCGGGGGTTGGACCTACAATGAGCAGTTCTTC.

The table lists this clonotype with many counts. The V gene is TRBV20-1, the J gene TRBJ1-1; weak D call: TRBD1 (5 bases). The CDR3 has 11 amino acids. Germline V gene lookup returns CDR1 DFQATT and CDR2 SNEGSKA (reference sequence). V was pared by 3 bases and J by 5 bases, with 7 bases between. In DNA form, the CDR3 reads TGCAGTGCTAGTGGGGGAACTGAAGCTTTCTTT. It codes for CSASGGTEAFF.

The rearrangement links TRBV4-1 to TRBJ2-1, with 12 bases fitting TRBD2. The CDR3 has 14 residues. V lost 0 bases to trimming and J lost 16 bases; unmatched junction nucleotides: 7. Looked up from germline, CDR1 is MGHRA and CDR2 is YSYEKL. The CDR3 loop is CASSQEWPSGRVFF. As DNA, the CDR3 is TGCGCCAGCAGCCAAGAATGGCCTAGCGGGAGGGTATTCTTC.

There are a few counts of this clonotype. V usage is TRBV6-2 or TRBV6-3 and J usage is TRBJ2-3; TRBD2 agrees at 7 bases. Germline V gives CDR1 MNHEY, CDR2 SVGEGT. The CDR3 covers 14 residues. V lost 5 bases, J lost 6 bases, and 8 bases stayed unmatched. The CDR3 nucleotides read TGTGCCAGCAGTCCGCGGGGGAATCGGGATACGCAGTATTTT. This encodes CASSPRGNRDTQYF.

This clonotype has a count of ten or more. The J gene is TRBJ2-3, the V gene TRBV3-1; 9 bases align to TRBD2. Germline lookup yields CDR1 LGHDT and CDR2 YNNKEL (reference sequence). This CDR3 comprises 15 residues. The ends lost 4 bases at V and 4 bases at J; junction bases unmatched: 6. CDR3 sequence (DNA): TGTGCCAGCAGCCGCCTAGCGGGAAACGCAGATACGCAGTATTTT. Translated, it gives CASSRLAGNADTQYF.

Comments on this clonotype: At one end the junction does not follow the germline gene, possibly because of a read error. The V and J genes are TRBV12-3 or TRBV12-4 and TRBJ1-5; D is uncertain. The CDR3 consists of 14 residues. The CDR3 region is CASSFTVNNQAQHF. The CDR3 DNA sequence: TGTGCCAGCAGTTTTACTGTGAACAATCAGGCCCAGCATTTT.

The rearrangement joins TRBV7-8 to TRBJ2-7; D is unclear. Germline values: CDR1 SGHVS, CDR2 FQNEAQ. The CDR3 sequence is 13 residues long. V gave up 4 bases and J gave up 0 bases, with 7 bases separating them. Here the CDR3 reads CASSSTLSYEQYF. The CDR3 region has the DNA TGTGCCAGCAGCTCCACGCTCTCCTACGAGCAGTACTTC.

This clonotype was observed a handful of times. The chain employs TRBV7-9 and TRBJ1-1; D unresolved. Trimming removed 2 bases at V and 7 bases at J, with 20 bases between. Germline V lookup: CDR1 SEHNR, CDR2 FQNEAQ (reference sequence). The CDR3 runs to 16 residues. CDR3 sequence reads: CASSLSITATGGEAFF. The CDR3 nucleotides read TGTGCCAGCAGCTTAAGTATAACGGCAACCGGAGGTGAAGCTTTCTTT.

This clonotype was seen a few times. This chain's CDR3 is CASSYSTVANYGYTF. The CDR3 DNA reads TGTGCCAGCAGTTACTCAACAGTAGCTAACTATGGCTACACCTTC. The V and J genes are TRBV6-6 and TRBJ1-2; D is uncertain. The CDR3 runs to 15 residues. Germline V gene data show CDR1 as MNHNY and CDR2 as SVGAGI (reference sequence). V lost 0 bases and J 0 bases, leaving 8 bases between the germline ends.

The CDR3 DNA is TGTGCCAGCAGTGTCGGGACTAGCGGGAGACCAGATACGCAGTATTTT. It encodes CASSVGTSGRPDTQYF. The rearrangement links TRBV2 to TRBJ2-3, with 14 bases lining up with TRBD2. Trimming removed 4 bases from V and 4 bases from J; junction bases left unmatched: 4. The CDR3 is 16 residues long. Per germline, CDR1 SNHLY and CDR2 FYNNEI.

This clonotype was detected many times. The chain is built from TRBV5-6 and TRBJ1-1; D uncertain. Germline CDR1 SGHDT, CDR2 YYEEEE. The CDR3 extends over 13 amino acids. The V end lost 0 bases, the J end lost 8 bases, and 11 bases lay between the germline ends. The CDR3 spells CASSLVTTEEAFF. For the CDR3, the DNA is TGTGCCAGCAGCTTGGTCACTACAGAAGAAGCTTTCTTT.

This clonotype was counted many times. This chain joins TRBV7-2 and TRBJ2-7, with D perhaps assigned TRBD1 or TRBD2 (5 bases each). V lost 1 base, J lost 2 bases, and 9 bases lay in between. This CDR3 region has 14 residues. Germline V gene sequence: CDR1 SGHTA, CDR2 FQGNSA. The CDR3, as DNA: TGTGCCAGCAGCTTAGTTGTGGGACCCTACGAGCAGTACTTC. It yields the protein CASSLVVGPYEQYF.

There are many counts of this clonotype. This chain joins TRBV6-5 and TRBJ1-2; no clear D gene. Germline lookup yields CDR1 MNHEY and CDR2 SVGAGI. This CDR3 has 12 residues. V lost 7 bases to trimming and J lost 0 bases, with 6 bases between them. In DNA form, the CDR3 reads TGTGCCAGCAAAGGAGCTAACTATGGCTACACCTTC. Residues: CASKGANYGYTF.

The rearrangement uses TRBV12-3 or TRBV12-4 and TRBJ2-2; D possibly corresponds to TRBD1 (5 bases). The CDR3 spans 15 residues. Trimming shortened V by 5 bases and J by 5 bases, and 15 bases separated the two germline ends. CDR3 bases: TGTGCCAGCAGTCCGCCCCGGGCAGGGACCGGGGAGCTGTTTTTT. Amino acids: CASSPPRAGTGELFF.

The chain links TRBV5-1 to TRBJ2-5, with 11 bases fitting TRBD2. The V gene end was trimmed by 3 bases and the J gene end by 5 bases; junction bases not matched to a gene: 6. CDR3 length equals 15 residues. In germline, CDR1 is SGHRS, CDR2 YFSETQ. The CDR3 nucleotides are TGCGCCAGCAGCTATGTTACTAGCGGGAGCGAGACCCAGTACTTC. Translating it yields CASSYVTSGSETQYF.

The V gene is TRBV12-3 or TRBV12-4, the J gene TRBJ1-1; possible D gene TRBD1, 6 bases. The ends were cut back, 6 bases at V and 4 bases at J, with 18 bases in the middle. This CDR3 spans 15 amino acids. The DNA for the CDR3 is TGTGCCAGCAGAAACCGGACGGGGGCTTCCACTGAAGCTTTCTTT. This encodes CASRNRTGASTEAFF.

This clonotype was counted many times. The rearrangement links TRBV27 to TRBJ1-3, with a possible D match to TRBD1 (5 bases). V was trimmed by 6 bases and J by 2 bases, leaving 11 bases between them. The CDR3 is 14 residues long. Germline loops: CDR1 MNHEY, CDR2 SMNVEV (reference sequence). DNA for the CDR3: TGTGCCAGCAGACCTGGGGCCCCTGGAAACACCATATATTTT. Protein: CASRPGAPGNTIYF.

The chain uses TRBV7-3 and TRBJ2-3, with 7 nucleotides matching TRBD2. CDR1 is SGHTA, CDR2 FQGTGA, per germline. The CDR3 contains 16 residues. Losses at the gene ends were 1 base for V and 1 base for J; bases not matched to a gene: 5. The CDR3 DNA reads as TGTGCCAGCAGCTTAAGGATCGCGGGAGGCACAGATACGCAGTATTTT. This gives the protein CASSLRIAGGTDTQYF. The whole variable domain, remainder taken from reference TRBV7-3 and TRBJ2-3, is GAGVSQTPSNKVTEKGKYVELRCDPISGHTALYWYRQSLGQGPEFLIYFQGTGAADDSGLPNDRFFAVRPEGSVSTLKIQRTERGDSAVYLCASSLRIAGGTDTQYFGPGTRLTVL.

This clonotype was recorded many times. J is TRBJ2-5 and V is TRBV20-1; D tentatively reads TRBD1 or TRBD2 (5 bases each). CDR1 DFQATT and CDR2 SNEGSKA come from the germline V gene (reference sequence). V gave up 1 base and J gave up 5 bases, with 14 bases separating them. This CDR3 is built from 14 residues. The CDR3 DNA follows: TGCAGTGCTAGAGTCGGCTCCCGGGGCGAGACCCAGTACTTC. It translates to CSARVGSRGETQYF.

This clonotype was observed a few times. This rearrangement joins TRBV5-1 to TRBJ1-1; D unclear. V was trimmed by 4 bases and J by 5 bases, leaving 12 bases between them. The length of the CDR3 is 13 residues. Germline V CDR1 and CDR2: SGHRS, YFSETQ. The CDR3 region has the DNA TGCGCCAGCAGCCTAACGGACGGTACTGAAGCTTTCTTT. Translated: CASSLTDGTEAFF. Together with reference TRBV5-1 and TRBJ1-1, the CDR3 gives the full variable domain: KAGVTQTPRYLIKTRGQQVTLSCSPISGHRSVSWYQQTPGQGLQFLFEYFSETQRNKGNFPGRFSGRQFSNSRSEMNVSTLELGDSALYLCASSLTDGTEAFFGQGTRLTVV.

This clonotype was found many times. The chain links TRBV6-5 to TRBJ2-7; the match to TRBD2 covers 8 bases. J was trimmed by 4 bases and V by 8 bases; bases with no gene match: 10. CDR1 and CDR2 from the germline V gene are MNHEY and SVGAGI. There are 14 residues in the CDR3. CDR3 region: CASQTGGGEYEQYF. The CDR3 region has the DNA TGTGCCAGCCAAACGGGAGGGGGAGAGTACGAGCAGTACTTC.

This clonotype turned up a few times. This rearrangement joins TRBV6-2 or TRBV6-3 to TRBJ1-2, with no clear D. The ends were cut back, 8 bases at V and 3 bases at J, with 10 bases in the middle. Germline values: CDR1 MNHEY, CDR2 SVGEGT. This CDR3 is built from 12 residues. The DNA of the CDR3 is TGTGCCAGCGAGGAGCCCTACTATGGCTACACCTTC. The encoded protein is CASEEPYYGYTF.

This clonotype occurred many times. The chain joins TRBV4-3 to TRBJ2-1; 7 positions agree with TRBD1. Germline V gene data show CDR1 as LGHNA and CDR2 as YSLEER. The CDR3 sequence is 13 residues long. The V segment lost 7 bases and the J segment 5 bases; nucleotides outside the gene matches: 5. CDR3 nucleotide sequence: TGCGCCAGCACCCGAACAGGGGACAATGAGCAGTTCTTC. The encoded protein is CASTRTGDNEQFF.